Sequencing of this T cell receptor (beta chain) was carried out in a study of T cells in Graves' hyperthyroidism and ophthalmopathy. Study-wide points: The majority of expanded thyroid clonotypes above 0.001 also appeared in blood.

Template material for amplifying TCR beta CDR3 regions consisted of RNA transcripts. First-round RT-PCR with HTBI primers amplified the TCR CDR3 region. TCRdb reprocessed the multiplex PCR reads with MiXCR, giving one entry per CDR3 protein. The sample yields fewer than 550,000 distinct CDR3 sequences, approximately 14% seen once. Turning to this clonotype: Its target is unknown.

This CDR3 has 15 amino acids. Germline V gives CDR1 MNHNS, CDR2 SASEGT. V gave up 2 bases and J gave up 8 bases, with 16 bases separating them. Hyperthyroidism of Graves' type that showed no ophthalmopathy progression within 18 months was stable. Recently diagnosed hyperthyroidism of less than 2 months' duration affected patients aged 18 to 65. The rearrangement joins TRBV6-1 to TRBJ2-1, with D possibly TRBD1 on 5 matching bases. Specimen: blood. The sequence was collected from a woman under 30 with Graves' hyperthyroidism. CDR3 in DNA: TGTGCCAGCAGTGAATGGGGCCCGAGGTCGGATGAGCAGTTCTTC. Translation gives CASSEWGPRSDEQFF.